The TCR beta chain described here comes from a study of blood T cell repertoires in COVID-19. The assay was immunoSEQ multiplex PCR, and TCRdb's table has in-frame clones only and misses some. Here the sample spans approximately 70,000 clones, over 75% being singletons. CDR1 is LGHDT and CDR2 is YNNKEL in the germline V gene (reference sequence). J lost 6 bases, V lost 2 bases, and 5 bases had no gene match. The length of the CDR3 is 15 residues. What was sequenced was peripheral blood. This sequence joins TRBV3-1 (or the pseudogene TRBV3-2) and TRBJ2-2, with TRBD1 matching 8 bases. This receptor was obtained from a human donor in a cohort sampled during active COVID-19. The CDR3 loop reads CASSQSDRGSGELFF. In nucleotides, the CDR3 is TGTGCCAGCAGCCAATCCGACAGGGGATCCGGGGAGCTGTTTTTT.